The 10 T cell receptor beta chains below were found in one sample sequenced in a study of T cell repertoires in cytomegalovirus infection. TCRdb reanalysed the reads using MiXCR and keeps one entry per CDR3 protein. The profile shows roughly 160,000 distinct CDR3 sequences, about a fifth of them singletons. No antigen is known for these receptors. The specimen was CD8+ T cells from cultured PBMCs, collected from culture after CMV antigen stimulation. Receptors originate from a human donor in good health (CMV status not recorded). Some clones in this sample may be carry-over from other donors' samples.

In this sample, this clonotype turned up a few times. The chain joins TRBV6-1 to TRBJ1-5, with 9 bases that match TRBD1. Germline V gene data show CDR1 as MNHNS and CDR2 as SASEGT. The CDR3 loop spans 19 amino acids. With V trimmed by 1 base and J by 1 base, 11 bases remained unmatched. The CDR3: CASSEGGTGFPLSNQPQHF. The CDR3 DNA reads as TGTGCCAGCAGTGAAGGGGGGACAGGGTTTCCCTTGAGCAATCAGCCCCAGCATTTT.

This clonotype was detected a few times. V and J are TRBV7-9 and TRBJ1-2; a weak D match, TRBD1 (6 bases). CDR3 length: 15 amino acids. V was clipped by 3 bases and J by 4 bases, with 15 bases between them. Germline V gives CDR1 SEHNR, CDR2 FQNEAQ (reference sequence). The CDR3 bases are TGTGCCAGCAGCTTTCTCACAGGGCGCGGCTATGGCTACACCTTC. Amino acids: CASSFLTGRGYGYTF.

The chain joins TRBV30 to TRBJ1-2; 10 bases map to TRBD1. The V and J ends lost 5 bases and 6 bases, in that order; junction bases with no gene match: 12. The CDR3 is made up of 15 amino acids. Looked up from germline, CDR1 is GTSNPN and CDR2 is SVGIG (reference sequence). The DNA of the CDR3 is TGTGCCTGGTGGTCCGGGACAGGGGAACTAAATGGCTACACCTTC. Translated: CAWWSGTGELNGYTF.

This clonotype was seen a few times. The J gene is TRBJ2-1, the V gene TRBV7-9, with D possibly called TRBD1 or TRBD2 (7 bases each). Trimming stripped 2 bases from V and 8 bases from J, with 16 bases between. Germline V gives CDR1 SEHNR, CDR2 FQNEAQ (reference sequence). The CDR3 length is 15 residues. CDR3 amino acids: CASSLQSGTVYEQFF. CDR3 bases: TGTGCCAGCAGCTTACAAAGCGGGACAGTTTATGAGCAGTTCTTC.

The sample holds a few counts of this clonotype. The chain combines TRBV7-9 with TRBJ2-3, with unresolved D. This CDR3 is 15 amino acids long. V was shortened by 2 bases and J by 2 bases, with 11 bases between the two germline ends. Germline CDR1 reads SEHNR; CDR2 reads FQNEAQ (reference sequence). The CDR3 here is CASSLPRAPTDTQYF. The CDR3 DNA sequence: TGTGCCAGCAGCTTACCCCGAGCGCCCACAGATACGCAGTATTTT.

This clonotype was counted only a few times. CDR3 residues: CASSSLGQGAMNTEAFF. The CDR3, as DNA: TGTGCCAGCAGCTCCCTGGGACAGGGGGCGATGAACACTGAAGCTTTCTTT. This chain joins TRBV7-6 and TRBJ1-1; 12 bases fit TRBD1. There are 17 residues in the CDR3. Unmatched junction bases numbered 6, after V lost 4 bases and J lost 0 bases. Per germline, CDR1 SGHVS and CDR2 FNYEAQ.

The J gene is TRBJ2-1, the V gene TRBV4-2, with 10 bases fitting TRBD2. Germline CDR1 and CDR2: LGHNA and YNFKEQ. This CDR3 spans 17 amino acids. Unmatched junction bases numbered 4, after V lost 2 bases and J lost 0 bases. The CDR3 DNA sequence: TGTGCCAGCAGCCAACCTTTAGCGGGGGGCTCCTACAATGAGCAGTTCTTC. This codes for CASSQPLAGGSYNEQFF.

This clonotype occurred a few times. The chain joins TRBV5-6 to TRBJ1-4; TRBD1 matches 7 bases. Germline CDR1 is SGHDT and CDR2 is YYEEEE. CDR3 length: 17 residues. The J segment lost 8 bases and the V segment lost 0 bases, leaving 13 bases of the junction unmatched. CDR3: CASSLARERSGGEKLFF. In DNA, the CDR3 is TGTGCCAGCAGCTTGGCCAGGGAAAGGTCAGGGGGAGAAAAACTGTTTTTT.

V usage is TRBV27 and J usage is TRBJ2-2; either TRBD1 or TRBD2 may fit D (5 bases each). CDR3 length: 13 residues. Between the trimmed V and J ends, which lost 3 bases and 5 bases, there was a span of 7 bases. Germline V gene sequence: CDR1 MNHEY, CDR2 SMNVEV (reference sequence). This CDR3 reads CASSFWGTGELFF. CDR3 coding DNA: TGTGCCAGCAGTTTTTGGGGGACCGGGGAGCTGTTTTTT.

This clonotype was observed many times. The chain carries TRBV12-5 and TRBJ2-1; D is possibly TRBD1 or TRBD2 (5 bases each). The V end was cut by 1 base, the J end by 5 bases, with 24 bases between. Germline V gene data show CDR1 as LGHNT and CDR2 as FRNRAP. The CDR3 spans 19 residues. CDR3 residues: CASGLAPGRTAGPDNEQFF. The CDR3 nucleotides are TGTGCTAGTGGTTTGGCCCCGGGACGGACCGCTGGACCCGACAATGAGCAGTTCTTC. The full variable domain, completed using reference TRBV12-5 and TRBJ2-1, is DARVTQTPRHKVTEMGQEVTMRCQPILGHNTVFWYRQTMMQGLELLAYFRNRAPLDDSGMPKDRFSAEMPDATLATLKIQPSEPRDSAVYFCASGLAPGRTAGPDNEQFFGPGTRLTVL.